The clone carrying this T cell receptor (beta chain) occurred many times. Its antigen is not known. Orbital computed tomography and thyroid ultrasound, together with serum TRAb and thyroxine and clinical symptoms, were used for diagnoses. Amplification yielded TCR beta CDR3 regions, with RNA transcripts as the source. HTBI primers were used for first-round RT-PCR of the TCR CDR3. TCRdb re-derived calls from the multiplex PCR reads in MiXCR, one entry per CDR3 protein. The sample shows 350,000 to 450,000 distinct CDR3 sequences, around 14% of them seen only once. This CDR3 has 14 residues. Between the trimmed V and J ends, which lost 5 bases and 5 bases, there was a span of 15 bases. These data are taken from a study of T cells in Graves' hyperthyroidism and ophthalmopathy. Overall study results and limits: Ophthalmopathy was separated from stable hyperthyroidism by a 13 V-J model.

This sequence originates from a woman aged 55-70 years with Graves' hyperthyroidism. The sample comprised blood. V and J are TRBV12-3 or TRBV12-4 and TRBJ2-5, with D possibly TRBD1 on 7 matching bases. CDR3 in amino acids: CASSPTTGRETQYF. The CDR3 bases are TGTGCCAGCAGTCCCACGACAGGGAGGGAGACCCAGTACTTC.